The clone carrying this T cell receptor (beta chain) was found many times. Its antigen is unidentified. The sample is drawn from a study of T cells in Graves' hyperthyroidism and ophthalmopathy. General study points: Expanded thyroid clonotypes (above 0.001) were mostly also found in blood. The model forecast ophthalmopathy, anticipating it by a median 6.5 months before onset.

Newly diagnosed hyperthyroidism patients aged 18 to 65 years had disease lasting under 2 months. Not enrolled were patients with uncontrolled infection, other autoimmune disease, pregnancy or lactation. RNA transcripts yielded amplified TCR beta CDR3 regions. Carried out on the TCR CDR3, a first-round RT-PCR used the HTBI primer set. Each CDR3 protein is one row after TCRdb ran MiXCR on the multiplex PCR reads. The sample includes about 210,000 distinct CDR3 sequences, approximately 17% of them seen just once. This CDR3 has 14 amino acids. The J segment lost 2 bases and the V segment lost 7 bases, leaving 8 bases of the junction unmatched. Germline V gene sequence: CDR1 SNHLY, CDR2 FYNNEI.

The receptor was isolated from a man between 50 and 59 years old with Graves' hyperthyroidism. The material sequenced was blood. The chain links TRBV2 to TRBJ2-7; 7 bases are a match to TRBD1. The CDR3 spells CASNPRTGPYEQYF. CDR3 sequence (DNA): TGTGCCAGCAACCCACGGACAGGCCCCTACGAGCAGTACTTC.